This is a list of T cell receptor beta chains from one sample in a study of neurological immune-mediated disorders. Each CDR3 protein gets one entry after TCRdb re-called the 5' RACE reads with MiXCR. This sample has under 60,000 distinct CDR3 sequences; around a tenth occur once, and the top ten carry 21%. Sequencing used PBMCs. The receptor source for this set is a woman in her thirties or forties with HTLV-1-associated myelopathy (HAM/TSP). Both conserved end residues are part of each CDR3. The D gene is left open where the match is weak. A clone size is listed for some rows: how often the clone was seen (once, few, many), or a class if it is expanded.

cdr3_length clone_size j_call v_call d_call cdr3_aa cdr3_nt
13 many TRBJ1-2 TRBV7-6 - CASSPTGNYGYTF TGTGCCAGCAGCCCCACAGGAAACTATGGCTACACCTTC
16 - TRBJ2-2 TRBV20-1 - CSARDWTASGNGELFF TGCAGTGCTAGAGATTGGACAGCGTCGGGCAACGGGGAGCTGTTTTTT
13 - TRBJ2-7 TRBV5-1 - CTSSFGGSYEQYF TGCACCAGCTCCTTTGGAGGCTCCTACGAGCAGTACTTC
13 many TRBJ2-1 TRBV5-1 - CASSPGQNNEQFF TGCGCCAGCAGCCCAGGACAGAACAATGAGCAGTTCTTC
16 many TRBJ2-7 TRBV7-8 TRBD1 CASSLTPDRISYEQYF TGTGCCAGCAGCTTAACCCCGGACAGGATCTCCTACGAGCAGTACTTC
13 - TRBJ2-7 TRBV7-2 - CASSLVAGYEQYF TGTGCCAGCAGCTTAGTGGCAGGCTACGAGCAGTACTTC
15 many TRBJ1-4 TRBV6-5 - CASSYSGQGGEKLFF TGTGCCAGCAGTTACTCAGGCCAGGGAGGTGAAAAACTGTTTTTT
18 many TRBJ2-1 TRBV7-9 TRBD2 CASSHPETSGRLYNEQFF TGTGCCAGCAGCCATCCCGAGACTAGCGGGCGACTCTACAATGAGCAGTTCTTC
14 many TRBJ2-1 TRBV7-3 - CASSLGPGYNEQFF TGTGCCAGCAGCTTAGGACCCGGTTACAATGAGCAGTTCTTC
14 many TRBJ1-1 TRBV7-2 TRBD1 CASSAQGARAEAFF TGTGCCAGCAGCGCCCAGGGGGCTCGGGCTGAAGCTTTCTTT
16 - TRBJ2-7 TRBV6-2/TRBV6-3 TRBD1 CARSYPTGYPNYEQYF TGTGCCCGCAGTTACCCGACAGGGTACCCGAACTACGAGCAGTACTTC
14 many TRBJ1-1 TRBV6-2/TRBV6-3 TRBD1 CASGGTGANTEAFF TGTGCCAGCGGTGGGACAGGGGCGAACACTGAAGCTTTCTTT
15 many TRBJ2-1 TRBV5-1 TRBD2 CASSPAGGSYNEQFF TGCGCCAGCAGCCCAGCGGGGGGCTCCTACAATGAGCAGTTCTTC
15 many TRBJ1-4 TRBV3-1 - CASSLIGTPSEKLFF TGTGCCAGCAGCCTCATCGGGACACCCAGTGAAAAACTGTTTTTT
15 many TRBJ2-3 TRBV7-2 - CASSLGVALTDTQYF TGTGCCAGCAGCCTAGGGGTAGCCCTCACAGATACGCAGTATTTT
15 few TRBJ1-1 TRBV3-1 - CASSQDTGTDTEAFF TGTGCCAGCAGCCAAGATACAGGGACCGACACTGAAGCTTTCTTT
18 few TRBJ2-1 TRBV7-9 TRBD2 CASSLVLPGPRGDNEQFF TGTGCCAGCAGCTTAGTGCTTCCGGGACCCCGGGGGGATAATGAGCAGTTCTTC
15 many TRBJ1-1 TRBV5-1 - CASSLTGLRGTEAFF TGCGCCAGCAGCTTGACAGGGCTTAGGGGCACTGAAGCTTTCTTT
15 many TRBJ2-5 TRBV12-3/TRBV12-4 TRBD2 CASSFRRGWGETQYF TGTGCCAGCAGTTTTAGGCGGGGGTGGGGAGAGACCCAGTACTTC
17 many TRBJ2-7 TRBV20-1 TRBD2 CSARRGATGTSGFEQYF TGCAGTGCTAGAAGAGGGGCGACCGGGACTAGCGGGTTCGAGCAGTACTTC
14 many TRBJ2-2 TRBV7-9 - CATATDPTTGELFF TGTGCCACGGCTACGGACCCCACCACCGGGGAGCTGTTTTTT
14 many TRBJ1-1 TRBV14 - CASSQFRAGTEAFF TGTGCCAGCAGCCAGTTCAGGGCAGGCACTGAAGCTTTCTTT
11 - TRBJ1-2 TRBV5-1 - CASSSGRDYTF TGCGCCAGCAGCTCCGGACGGGACTACACCTTC
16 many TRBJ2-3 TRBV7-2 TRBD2 CASSLNSGGVGDTQYF TGTGCCAGCAGCCTGAATAGCGGGGGGGTCGGGGATACGCAGTATTTT
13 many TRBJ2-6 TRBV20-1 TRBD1 CSARDRWANVLTF TGCAGTGCTAGGGACAGGTGGGCCAACGTCCTGACTTTC
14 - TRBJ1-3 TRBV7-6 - CASSLSGTGNTIYF TGTGCCAGCAGCTTATCGGGGACGGGCAACACCATATATTTT
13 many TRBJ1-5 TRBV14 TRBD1 CASSLTGMAPQHF TGTGCCAGCAGCCTGACAGGGATGGCGCCCCAGCATTTT
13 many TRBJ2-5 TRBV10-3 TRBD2 CAIQSGEGETQYF TGTGCCATCCAAAGCGGGGAGGGCGAGACCCAGTACTTC
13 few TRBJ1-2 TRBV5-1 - CASRMGGDYGYTF TGCGCCAGCCGCATGGGGGGTGACTATGGCTACACCTTC
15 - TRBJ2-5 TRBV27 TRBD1 CVSSTGTGGVETQYF TGTGTCAGCAGTACCGGGACAGGCGGCGTAGAGACCCAGTACTTC
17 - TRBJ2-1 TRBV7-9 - CASSLGNREVKPDEQFF TGTGCCAGCAGCTTAGGAAACAGGGAGGTCAAGCCAGATGAGCAGTTCTTC
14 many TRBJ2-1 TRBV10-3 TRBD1 CAIMPGQGDNEQFF TGTGCCATCATGCCGGGACAGGGGGACAATGAGCAGTTCTTC
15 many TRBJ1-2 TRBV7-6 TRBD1 CASSLDTGGAGGYTF TGTGCCAGCAGCTTAGATACAGGGGGCGCGGGAGGCTACACCTTC
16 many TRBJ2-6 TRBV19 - CASSTLTDSGANVLTF TGTGCCAGTAGTACCCTGACAGACTCTGGGGCCAACGTCCTGACTTTC
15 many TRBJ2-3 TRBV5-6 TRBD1 CASSLERTGRDTQYF TGTGCCAGCAGCTTGGAAAGGACAGGGAGGGATACGCAGTATTTT
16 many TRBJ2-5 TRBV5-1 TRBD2 CASSLEGLAGVETQYF TGCGCCAGCAGCTTGGAGGGACTAGCGGGGGTAGAGACCCAGTACTTC
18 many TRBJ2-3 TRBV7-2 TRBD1 CASSLYWGQHTLTDTQYF TGTGCCAGCAGCTTATATTGGGGACAGCACACCCTCACAGATACGCAGTATTTT
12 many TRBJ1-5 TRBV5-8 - CASSFRDQPQHF TGTGCCAGCAGCTTTCGGGATCAGCCCCAGCATTTT
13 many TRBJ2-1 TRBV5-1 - CASGADSYNEQFF TGCGCCAGCGGGGCCGACTCCTACAATGAGCAGTTCTTC
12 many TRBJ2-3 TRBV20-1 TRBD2 CSASRAGDTQYF TGCAGTGCTAGCCGAGCGGGGGATACGCAGTATTTT
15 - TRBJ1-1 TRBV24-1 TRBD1 CATSERDRDHTEAFF TGTGCCACCAGTGAGCGGGACAGGGATCACACTGAAGCTTTCTTT
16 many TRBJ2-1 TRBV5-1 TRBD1 CASSYAQGGSYNEQFF TGCGCCAGCAGCTACGCACAGGGGGGCTCCTACAATGAGCAGTTCTTC
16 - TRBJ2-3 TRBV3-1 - CASSQDGARVTDTQYF TGTGCCAGCAGCCAAGATGGGGCTAGGGTTACAGATACGCAGTATTTT
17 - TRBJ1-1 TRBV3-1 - CASSRIFQEGMNTEAFF TGTGCCAGCAGCCGGATCTTTCAGGAGGGGATGAACACTGAAGCTTTCTTT
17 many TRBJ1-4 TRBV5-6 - CASSQTITGQQNEKLFF TGTGCCAGCAGCCAAACCATTACAGGACAGCAAAATGAAAAACTGTTTTTT
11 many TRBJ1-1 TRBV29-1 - CSVEKSTEAFF TGCAGCGTTGAAAAGTCGACTGAAGCTTTCTTT
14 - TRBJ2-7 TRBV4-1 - CASQGYSSHYEQYF TGCGCCAGCCAAGGGTACAGTTCTCACTACGAGCAGTACTTC
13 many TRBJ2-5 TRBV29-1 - CSAPDGGRETQYF TGCAGCGCCCCGGACGGAGGCCGGGAGACCCAGTACTTC
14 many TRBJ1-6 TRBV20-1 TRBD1 CSARGTGYNSPLHF TGCAGTGCTAGAGGGACAGGGTATAATTCACCCCTCCACTTT
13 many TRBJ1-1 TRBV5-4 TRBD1 CASSSRDRGEAFF TGTGCCAGCAGCTCCCGGGACAGGGGAGAAGCTTTCTTT
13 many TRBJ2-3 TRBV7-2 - CASRPHLSYTQYF TGTGCCAGCAGGCCGCATCTCTCTTATACGCAGTATTTT
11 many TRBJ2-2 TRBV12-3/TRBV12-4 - CASSRTGELFF TGTGCCAGCAGTCGTACCGGGGAGCTGTTTTTT
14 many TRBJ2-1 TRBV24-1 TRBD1 CATSGYRGRNEQFF TGTGCCACCAGTGGGTACAGGGGGCGCAATGAGCAGTTCTTC
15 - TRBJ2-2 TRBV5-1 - CASSYGTQSTWELLF TGCGCCAGCAGTTACGGGACTCAAAGCACCTGGGAGCTGCTTTTT
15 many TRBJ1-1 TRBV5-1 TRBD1 CASSLDQGADTEAFF TGCGCCAGCAGCTTGGACCAGGGGGCCGACACTGAAGCTTTCTTT
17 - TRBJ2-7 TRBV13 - CASSTRAVADGAYEQYF TGTGCCAGCAGCACTCGCGCCGTAGCGGATGGGGCATACGAGCAGTACTTC
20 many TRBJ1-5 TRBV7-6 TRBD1 CASSMGWDSLSGFSNQPQHF TGTGCCAGCAGCATGGGTTGGGACAGCCTTAGCGGCTTTAGCAATCAGCCCCAGCATTTT
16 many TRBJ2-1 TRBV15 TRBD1 CATSESTGWTLNEQFF TGTGCCACCAGCGAGTCGACAGGGTGGACTTTGAATGAGCAGTTCTTC
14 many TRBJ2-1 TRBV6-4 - CASSRGGQTNEQFF TGTGCCAGCAGTCGGGGGGGACAGACCAATGAGCAGTTCTTC
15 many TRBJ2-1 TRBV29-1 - CSVERRDTSFNEQFF TGCAGCGTTGAAAGGAGGGACACGTCCTTCAATGAGCAGTTCTTC